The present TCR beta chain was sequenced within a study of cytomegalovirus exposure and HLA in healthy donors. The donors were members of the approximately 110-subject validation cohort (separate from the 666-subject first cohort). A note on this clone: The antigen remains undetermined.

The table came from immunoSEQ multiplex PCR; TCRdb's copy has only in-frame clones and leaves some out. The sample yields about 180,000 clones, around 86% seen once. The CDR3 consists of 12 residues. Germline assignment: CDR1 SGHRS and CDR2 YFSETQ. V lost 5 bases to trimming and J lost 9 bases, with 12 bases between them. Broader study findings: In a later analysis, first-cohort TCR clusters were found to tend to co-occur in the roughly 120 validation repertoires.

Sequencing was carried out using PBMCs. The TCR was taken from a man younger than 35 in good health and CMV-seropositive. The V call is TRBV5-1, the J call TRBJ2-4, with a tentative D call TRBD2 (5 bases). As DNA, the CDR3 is TGCGCCAGCAGTCCTAGGGCGGGCATTCAGTACTTC. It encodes CASSPRAGIQYF.